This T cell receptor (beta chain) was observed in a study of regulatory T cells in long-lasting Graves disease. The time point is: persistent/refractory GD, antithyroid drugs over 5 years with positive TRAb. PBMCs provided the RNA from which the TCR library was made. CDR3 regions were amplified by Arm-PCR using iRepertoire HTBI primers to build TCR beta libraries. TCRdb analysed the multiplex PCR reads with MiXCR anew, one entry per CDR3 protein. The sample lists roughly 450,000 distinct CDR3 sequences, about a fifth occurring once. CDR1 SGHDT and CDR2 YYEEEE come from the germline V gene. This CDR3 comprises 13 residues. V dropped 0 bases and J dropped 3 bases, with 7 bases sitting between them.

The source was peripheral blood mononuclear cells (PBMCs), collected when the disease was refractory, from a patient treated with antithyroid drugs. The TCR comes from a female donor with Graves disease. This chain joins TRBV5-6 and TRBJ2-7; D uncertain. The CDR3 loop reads CASSLGSRYEQYF. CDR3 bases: TGTGCCAGCAGCTTGGGCAGTCGCTACGAGCAGTACTTC.